This T cell receptor beta chain was documented in a study of T-cell memory formation after mild COVID-19. As for the study in general: Largely donor-specific TCR clusters were found.

Via MiXCR, TCRdb re-called the 5' RACE reads, giving one row per CDR3 protein. In the table there are 450,000 to 700,000 distinct CDR3 sequences, about a sixth of which are singletons. Regarding the study as a whole: Researchers report contracting CD4+ clones mostly in CM and EM, with CD8+ clones in EMRA. The finding that pre-infection memory included some responding clones suggested that cross-reactive memory joined. A second wave of clones peaked on day 37, and their SARS-CoV-2 specificity went unconfirmed.

This clonotype was recorded a few times. Its antigen is currently unknown. The source material was PBMCs or a T cell subset sorted from them (not recorded which). The TCR comes from an adult woman who had mild COVID-19 (a few samples of this study predate the infection). Cell type and time point are not known.

The CDR3 bases are TGTGCCAGCAGTGACTGGTCGGAGCGGGCAGATACGCAGTATTTT. Translating gives CASSDWSERADTQYF. The V call is TRBV7-8, the J call TRBJ2-3, with D maybe TRBD2 (6 bases). This CDR3 contains 15 residues. Germline CDR1 is SGHVS and CDR2 is FQNEAQ. Trimming stripped 6 bases from V and 4 bases from J, with 17 bases between.